These T cell receptor beta chains were read from a single sample in a study of cytomegalovirus exposure and HLA in healthy donors. Produced via immunoSEQ multiplex PCR; TCRdb's table is partial and in-frame only. Seen here are about 220,000 clones, around 76% observed once, and the top ten hold 5.4%. Input material: PBMCs. These receptors all stem from a woman aged 35 to 49 in good health and CMV-seropositive. The CDR3 runs from the conserved cysteine through the conserved F or W. D genes are given only for firm matches. The listing skips clone size in some rows; elsewhere it reads once, few, many or a size class.

D gene	V gene	clone size	CDR3 length	J gene	CDR3 DNA	CDR3 protein
-	TRBV7-2	-	15	TRBJ2-5	TGTGCCAGCAGCTTAAACACGGCAGGGAGGGAGACCCAGTACTTC	CASSLNTAGRETQYF
TRBD2	TRBV23-1	once	19	TRBJ2-1	TGCGCCAGCAAATCCCCCGAGCCCCTCAGAGCGGGAGAGTACAATGAGCAGTTCTTC	CASKSPEPLRAGEYNEQFF
-	TRBV2	few	14	TRBJ1-5	TGTGCCAGCAGTGTGTCGGGGGGCTATCAGCCCCAGCATTTT	CASSVSGGYQPQHF
TRBD1	TRBV7-2	-	14	TRBJ2-2	TGTGCCAGCAGCTCCAGGACAGGGACCGGGGAGCTGTTTTTT	CASSSRTGTGELFF
TRBD1	TRBV27	-	13	TRBJ2-7	TGTGCCAGCAGTTCCCGACAGGGCCACGAGCAGTACTTC	CASSSRQGHEQYF
TRBD2	TRBV9	-	17	TRBJ2-1	TGTGCCAGCAGCGTAGTAGGAGGCGGGGGGGCTTCCAATGAGCAGTTCTTC	CASSVVGGGGASNEQFF
TRBD1	TRBV5-1	-	15	TRBJ2-7	TGCGCCAGCAGCTTGGCGGGACAGACAAGCTACGAGCAGTACTTC	CASSLAGQTSYEQYF
TRBD1	TRBV11-2	-	13	TRBJ2-1	TGTGCCAGCAGCGGGACAGGCTACAATGAGCAGTTCTTC	CASSGTGYNEQFF
-	TRBV2	-	14	TRBJ2-3	TGTGCCAGCAGCGGCCCGGGGGGCACAGATACGCAGTATTTT	CASSGPGGTDTQYF
TRBD1	TRBV27	-	12	TRBJ1-1	TGTGCCAGCAGCCTTTACAGGGGGGAAGCTTTCTTT	CASSLYRGEAFF
TRBD1	TRBV5-1	-	16	TRBJ2-3	TGCGCCAGCAGCCCCGGGGACAGGGGGGTCACAGATACGCAGTATTTT	CASSPGDRGVTDTQYF
-	TRBV11-2	-	15	TRBJ1-2	TGTGCCAGCAGCTTAGGGGCAGGGACTAACTATGGCTACACCTTC	CASSLGAGTNYGYTF
TRBD1	TRBV10-1	-	15	TRBJ1-2	TGCGCCAGCAGTGAATCAGGAGGGGGCGACTATGGCTACACCTTC	CASSESGGGDYGYTF
-	TRBV19	few	14	TRBJ1-6	TGTGCCAGTAGGGGGCCTTCGGGCGATTCACCCCTCCACTTT	CASRGPSGDSPLHF
TRBD1	TRBV4-1	once	17	TRBJ1-2	TGCGCCAGCAGCCTCGCCTGGCGAGAGGACAGGGCCTATGGCTACACCTTC	CASSLAWREDRAYGYTF
-	TRBV14	-	12	TRBJ2-7	TGTGCCAGCAGCCAACGAGGGTACGAGCAGTACTTC	CASSQRGYEQYF
TRBD1	TRBV25-1	few	15	TRBJ1-1	TGTGCCAGCAGTGATACCAATCCCTCGGACAGGATTGCTTTCTTT	CASSDTNPSDRIAFF
-	TRBV5-1	-	15	TRBJ2-5	TGCGCCAGCAGCTTGGGGAGGGGAAGGCAAGAGACCCAGTACTTC	CASSLGRGRQETQYF
-	TRBV6-5	-	12	TRBJ2-2	TGTGCCAGCAGTTATCGGGAGGGGGAGCTGTTTTTT	CASSYREGELFF
TRBD2	TRBV7-3	-	15	TRBJ2-7	TGTGCCAGCAGCTTAAACCCAGCGGGAGAGGGCGAGCAGTACTTC	CASSLNPAGEGEQYF
-	TRBV4-3	-	14	TRBJ1-2	TGCGCCAGCAGCCAAGCTAGGGGCAACTATGGCTACACCTTC	CASSQARGNYGYTF
TRBD2	TRBV2	-	15	TRBJ2-1	TGTGCCAGCAGTGGGGGACTAGCGGGAACAACAGAGCAGTTCTTC	CASSGGLAGTTEQFF
-	TRBV7-2	-	14	TRBJ1-2	TGTGCCAGCAGCCCGGGGGGGGTCGCCTATGGCTACACCTTC	CASSPGGVAYGYTF
-	TRBV5-6	-	14	TRBJ1-3	TGTGCCAGCAGCTTTCTAGGGGTGGACAACACCATATATTTT	CASSFLGVDNTIYF
TRBD2	TRBV7-9	-	16	TRBJ2-1	TGTGCCAGCAGCTTAGTGATGTCTAGCGGGGGTGGTGAGCAGTTCTTC	CASSLVMSSGGGEQFF
TRBD2	TRBV4-3	-	16	TRBJ2-5	TGCGCCAGCAGCCAAACAGCGGGGGGGCGAGAAGTGACCCAGTACTTC	CASSQTAGGREVTQYF
TRBD1	TRBV9	-	18	TRBJ2-2	TGTGCCAGCAGCGCCGGGACAGGGGTATCCCGCCTCACCGGGGAGCTGTTTTTT	CASSAGTGVSRLTGELFF
TRBD2	TRBV15	-	16	TRBJ2-5	TGTGCCACCAGCAGAGCACCTAGCGGGGGGGAAGAGACCCAGTACTTC	CATSRAPSGGEETQYF
-	TRBV19	-	14	TRBJ1-6	TGTGCCAGTAGTATGGCAGGGGCTAATTCACCCCTCCACTTT	CASSMAGANSPLHF
-	TRBV7-2	few	13	TRBJ1-1	TGTGCCAGCAGCTTATCGGGGTCCACTGAAGCTTTCTTT	CASSLSGSTEAFF
TRBD2	TRBV10-3	-	13	TRBJ2-5	TGTGCCATCAGTGGTCTAGCGGGAGAGACCCAGTACTTC	CAISGLAGETQYF
-	TRBV5-4	-	15	TRBJ2-3	TGTGCCAGCAGCTCGGGGGACCTGAGCACAGATACGCAGTATTTT	CASSSGDLSTDTQYF
TRBD1	TRBV7-6	-	16	TRBJ2-2	TGTGCCAGCAGCTTAGGGACAGGGGGCGCTTCCGGGGAGCTGTTTTTT	CASSLGTGGASGELFF
-	TRBV7-2	-	15	TRBJ1-2	TGTGCCAGCAGCTATAGGATCGACAGCCCATATGGCTACACCTTC	CASSYRIDSPYGYTF
TRBD1	TRBV19	-	14	TRBJ1-1	TGTGCCAGTAGACCCCCAGGGGGCAGCCCTGAAGCTTTCTTT	CASRPPGGSPEAFF
-	TRBV6-5	-	13	TRBJ2-2	TGTGCCAGCAGCCTAACGATCACCGGGGAGCTGTTTTTT	CASSLTITGELFF
TRBD1	TRBV2	few	19	TRBJ1-2	TGTGCCAGCAGTGAAGGTCGGTGGCAGGGGGCTGTCACTAACTATGGCTACACCTTC	CASSEGRWQGAVTNYGYTF
TRBD2	TRBV11-3	-	14	TRBJ2-7	TGTGCCAGCAGCTTAGGACGGGGGGGCTACGAGCAGTACTTC	CASSLGRGGYEQYF
-	TRBV7-9	-	17	TRBJ2-5	TGTGCCAGCAGCTTAGGATCGGGAGGGGGCCCCGGGGAGACCCAGTACTTC	CASSLGSGGGPGETQYF